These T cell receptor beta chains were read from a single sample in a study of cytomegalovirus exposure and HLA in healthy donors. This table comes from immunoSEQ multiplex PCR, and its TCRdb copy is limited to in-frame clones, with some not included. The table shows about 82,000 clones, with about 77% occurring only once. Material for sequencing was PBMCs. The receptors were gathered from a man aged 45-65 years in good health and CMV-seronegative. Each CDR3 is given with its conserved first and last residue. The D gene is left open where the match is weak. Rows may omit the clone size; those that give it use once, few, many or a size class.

TGCGCCAGCAGCCAAGGACGGACAGAGACCTTTGTCTATGGCTACACCTTC	CASSQGRTETFVYGYTF	-	-	TRBV4-1	TRBJ1-2
TGTGCCAGCAGCTGGGAATCGGGACGGACTAAGAACACTGAAGCTTTCTTT	CASSWESGRTKNTEAFF	-	-	TRBV5-6	TRBJ1-1
TGTGCCGCTGGGGCTCAAGAGACCCAGTACTTC	CAAGAQETQYF	-	-	TRBV7-9	TRBJ2-5
TGTGCCAGCAGCCAAGACGAGTCGCGGGGGGTTGTGAGCTATGGCTACACCTTC	CASSQDESRGVVSYGYTF	-	-	TRBV4-2	TRBJ1-2
TGTGCCAGCAGCTTTCCCCTAGCGGGGGGCCCGGTCACAGATACGCAGTATTTT	CASSFPLAGGPVTDTQYF	-	TRBD2	TRBV7-9	TRBJ2-3
TGTGCCAGTAGTACGTTATTGCTGGGGCCCAATGAAAAACTGTTTTTT	CASSTLLLGPNEKLFF	-	-	TRBV19	TRBJ1-4
TGTGCCAGCAGTGCCACCTGGACAGAGGGAAACACCATATATTTT	CASSATWTEGNTIYF	few	-	TRBV25-1	TRBJ1-3
TGTGCCAGCTCACCACCGGGACAGGGGTTCAACGAGCAGTACTTC	CASSPPGQGFNEQYF	-	TRBD1	TRBV18	TRBJ2-7
TGTGCCAGCTCACCACCGGCAGGTCCTGGCTACACCTTC	CASSPPAGPGYTF	few	-	TRBV18	TRBJ1-2
TGTGCCAGCAGTGAAGGGGACAGCTCCTACGAGCAGTACTTC	CASSEGDSSYEQYF	-	TRBD1	TRBV6-1	TRBJ2-7
TGTGCCATCAGTGAGGCGCAAAACACCATATATTTT	CAISEAQNTIYF	-	-	TRBV10-3	TRBJ1-3
TGTGCCAGCTCATCAGGGAACCAGCCCCAGCATTTT	CASSSGNQPQHF	-	-	TRBV18	TRBJ1-5
TGTGCCAGTAGCCCTACCACAGGGAGCTCCTACGAGCAGTACTTC	CASSPTTGSSYEQYF	-	-	TRBV19	TRBJ2-7
TGTGCCTGGACCTCCTCCTCCTCCTATAATTCACCCCTCCACTTT	CAWTSSSSYNSPLHF	-	-	TRBV30	TRBJ1-6
TGCAGCGTCCGGACTAGCGGTAAAGAGACCCAGTACTTC	CSVRTSGKETQYF	-	TRBD2	TRBV29-1	TRBJ2-5
TGTGCCAGCTCACCCCCGGGACAGGGCCCCCTCGGCTACACCTTC	CASSPPGQGPLGYTF	-	TRBD1	TRBV18	TRBJ1-2
TGCGCCAGCAGCCAAGTTACAGGGAATTCACCCCTCCACTTT	CASSQVTGNSPLHF	-	-	TRBV4-1	TRBJ1-6
TGTGCCAGCAGTGGGACAGGGAACACCGGGGAGCTGTTTTTT	CASSGTGNTGELFF	-	TRBD1	TRBV25-1	TRBJ2-2
TGTGCCAGCAGTCACAACTACGGGGGCACTGAAGCTTTCTTT	CASSHNYGGTEAFF	-	-	TRBV6-6	TRBJ1-1
TGTGCCACCCGAGACGCAGGCGGGGATGAAAAACTGTTTTTT	CATRDAGGDEKLFF	-	-	TRBV19	TRBJ1-4
TGTGCCACCAGCAGAGATGGGGGGGCGGCCGAGCAGTACTTC	CATSRDGGAAEQYF	once	-	TRBV15	TRBJ2-7
TGTGCCAGCAGCAGGTCGGAGAATGAAAAACTGTTTTTT	CASSRSENEKLFF	-	-	TRBV9	TRBJ1-4
TGTGCCAGCAGCACCCCTCGGGCAGGGGGAAATGAGCAGTTCTTC	CASSTPRAGGNEQFF	-	TRBD1	TRBV11-3	TRBJ2-1
TGTGCCAGCAGGTTACGGACAGGGTCGAACACTGAAGCTTTCTTT	CASRLRTGSNTEAFF	-	TRBD1	TRBV11-2	TRBJ1-1
TGTGCCAGCAGCCCATCCGGGGGGATTAACCAGCCCCAGCATTTT	CASSPSGGINQPQHF	-	-	TRBV7-2	TRBJ1-5
TGTGCCAGCAGCACAACGGACCGGGAACATAGCACAGATACGCAGTATTTT	CASSTTDREHSTDTQYF	once	-	TRBV7-9	TRBJ2-3
TGTGCCAGTAGTAACACAGGGATACCTAGCACAGATACGCAGTATTTT	CASSNTGIPSTDTQYF	-	-	TRBV19	TRBJ2-3
TGTGCCAGCAGCTTTGCAGGGTTTGAGGATGGCTACACCTTC	CASSFAGFEDGYTF	-	-	TRBV5-4	TRBJ1-2
TGTGCCAGCAGCTTAAGCGAGATAAATGAGCAGTTCTTC	CASSLSEINEQFF	-	-	TRBV7-2	TRBJ2-1
TGTGCCAGCACGGGGAAGTATGGGAGCAATCAGCCCCAGCATTTT	CASTGKYGSNQPQHF	-	-	TRBV6-5	TRBJ1-5
TGTGCCAGCACCCCGCGGGGGGACCTTCTCTCCGAGCAGTACTTC	CASTPRGDLLSEQYF	-	TRBD2	TRBV9	TRBJ2-7
TGTGCCAGCAGTGGACTTGGGGAACCCTACGAGCAGTACTTC	CASSGLGEPYEQYF	once	-	TRBV28	TRBJ2-7
TGTGCCAGCAGCTTGGAGGGGGCAGCGGGTGAAGCTTTCTTT	CASSLEGAAGEAFF	-	TRBD1	TRBV11-2	TRBJ1-1
TGTGCCAGCAGTGGAACTAGCGAATGGGAGACCCAGTACTTC	CASSGTSEWETQYF	-	TRBD2	TRBV6-1	TRBJ2-5
TGTGCCAGCAGCCCGCGCGCGAGAAGTGAAGCCTATAGCAATCAGCCCCAGCATTTT	CASSPRARSEAYSNQPQHF	-	-	TRBV7-8	TRBJ1-5
TGCGCCAGCAGCCATGGAGGGACTCCGATGTTTGCTGGCTACACCTTC	CASSHGGTPMFAGYTF	-	-	TRBV4-3	TRBJ1-2
TGTGCCAGCGCCGGGCGGGGGGGAAGCACAGATACGCAGTATTTT	CASAGRGGSTDTQYF	-	TRBD2	TRBV7-2	TRBJ2-3
TGCGCCAGCAGCCAAGATTCCCGTGTGAACTATGGCTACACCTTC	CASSQDSRVNYGYTF	-	-	TRBV4-3	TRBJ1-2
TGCGCCAGCAGCCAAGCGCCCCTACGGTCCAGGGATTTGGCCAAAAACATTCAGTACTTC	CASSQAPLRSRDLAKNIQYF	-	-	TRBV4-1	TRBJ2-4
TGTGCCAGCAGCCCCAGCCAGGCGAACACTGAAGCTTTCTTT	CASSPSQANTEAFF	few	-	TRBV4-2	TRBJ1-1
TGTGCCAGCAGTTCACAGATAGCGATATACGAGCAGTACTTC	CASSSQIAIYEQYF	-	-	TRBV28	TRBJ2-7
TGTGCCAGCAGTTATGAGGGGAGGACCGGGGAGCTGTTTTTT	CASSYEGRTGELFF	few	-	TRBV6-5	TRBJ2-2
TGTGCCAGCAGCTTAAGCCACGCCACCAGCTACGAGCAGTACTTC	CASSLSHATSYEQYF	-	-	TRBV7-3	TRBJ2-7
TGTGCCAGCACCCAGGGGGCAGGTGGCTACACCTTC	CASTQGAGGYTF	-	TRBD1	TRBV25-1	TRBJ1-2
TGTGCCTGGAGTGTACTTAGATCTGGGACAGGGGATCCCTACGAGCAGTACTTC	CAWSVLRSGTGDPYEQYF	-	TRBD1	TRBV30	TRBJ2-7
TGTGCCAGCCATGACACTTCAGCATATGGCTACACCTTC	CASHDTSAYGYTF	-	-	TRBV6-1	TRBJ1-2